The source of this T cell receptor beta chain is a study of T cell responses to AZD1222 COVID-19 vaccine. Study-level points and caveats: Regions left unmutated in variants are reportedly the target of nearly half of spike-specific TCRs.

Measured with immunoSEQ multiplex PCR; TCRdb has only the in-frame clones, and not every one. The sample records some 89,000 clones, 90% being singletons. The germline V gene has CDR1 SGHAT and CDR2 FQDESV (reference sequence). There are 13 residues in the CDR3. V lost 1 base, J lost 6 bases, and 9 bases lay in between. Points on this clone: Its antigen is unknown.

This receptor was identified in an adult in good health. The sample in question was peripheral blood, obtained on day 0 of AZD1222 vaccination. This chain links TRBV11-1 with TRBJ1-2; no clear D gene. Written as DNA, the CDR3 is TGTGCCAGCAGCTTAGAAGGCAGCAATGGCTACACCTTC. This gives the protein CASSLEGSNGYTF.